A single sample is the source of the 18 T cell receptor beta chains below, sequenced in a study of cytomegalovirus exposure and HLA in healthy donors. With 60 Vbeta and 13 Jbeta primers, the PCR was carried out. Using immunoSEQ multiplex PCR, the repertoire was profiled, and TCRdb retains in-frame clones only, with some absent. This table has 200,000 to 300,000 clones, about 80% appearing once. The sequenced sample was PBMCs. The receptor source for this set is a woman between 40 and 50 years old in good health and CMV-seropositive.

This clone has only a few counts. This chain connects TRBV6-5 to TRBJ1-2; 9 nucleotides align to TRBD1. J gave up 9 bases and V 6 bases, and 11 bases lay outside the gene matches. The CDR3 sequence is 14 residues long. Germline values: CDR1 MNHEY, CDR2 SVGAGI. CDR3 DNA: TGTGCCAGCAGCCTGGACGGGACAGGGAGTCGCTACACCTTC. Amino acid sequence: CASSLDGTGSRYTF.

This clone has only a few counts. The chain is built from TRBV29-1 and TRBJ2-7, with 9 nucleotides matching TRBD1. Germline CDR1 and CDR2: SQVTM and ANQGSEA. J lost 0 bases, V lost 6 bases, and 6 bases had no gene match. This CDR3 has 14 residues. DNA of the CDR3: TGCAGCGTGGCCCGACAGGGGGGCTCCTACGAGCAGTACTTC. Its translation: CSVARQGGSYEQYF.

Note on this clone: In the same sample, other DNA sequences code for this CDR3. The genes are TRBV10-3 and TRBJ2-7; TRBD2 is a possible D gene (6 bases). CDR1 ENHRY and CDR2 SYGVKD come from the germline V gene. Trimming stripped 4 bases from V and 1 base from J, with 8 bases between. The CDR3 length is 13 residues. The CDR3 sequence: CAISGGDSYEQYF. The CDR3 region has the DNA TGTGCCATCAGTGGGGGGGATTCCTACGAGCAGTACTTC.

This chain joins TRBV30 and TRBJ1-5; 8 positions agree with TRBD1. Germline V gene lookup returns CDR1 GTSNPN and CDR2 SVGIG (reference sequence). Trimming at V came to 3 bases and at J to 3 bases, leaving 7 bases not matched to a gene. The CDR3 length is 15 residues. The chain's CDR3 is CAWRRQGRSNQPQHF. The CDR3 coding sequence is TGTGCCTGGAGGAGACAGGGGCGGTCCAATCAGCCCCAGCATTTT.

The chain recombines TRBV7-2 with TRBJ1-2; 11 bases are a match to TRBD1. V was clipped by 1 base and J by 0 bases; unmatched bases: 1. The CDR3 consists of 16 residues. CDR1 SGHTA and CDR2 FQGNSA come from the germline V gene. CDR3 protein: CASSLVGQGANYGYTF. Here the CDR3 DNA reads TGTGCCAGCAGCTTAGTGGGACAGGGGGCTAACTATGGCTACACCTTC. The entire variable domain, with the rest obtained from reference TRBV7-2 and TRBJ1-2, is as follows: GAGVSQSPSNKVTEKGKDVELRCDPISGHTALYWYRQSLGQGLEFLIYFQGNSAPDKSGLPSDRFSAERTGGSVSTLTIQRTQQEDSAVYLCASSLVGQGANYGYTFGSGTRLTVV.

CDR3 protein: CASSHPLVRDSTYEQYF. The DNA of the CDR3 is TGCGCCAGCAGCCACCCATTGGTCCGGGACAGTACCTACGAGCAGTACTTC. V usage is TRBV4-3 and J usage is TRBJ2-7, with 7 bases that match TRBD1. CDR1 is LGHNA, CDR2 YSLEER, per germline. This CDR3 is built from 17 residues. V was clipped by 3 bases and J by 2 bases; unmatched bases: 13.

The chain joins TRBV7-9 to TRBJ2-1; D unresolved. Germline-derived CDR1 and CDR2 are SEHNR and FQNEAQ (reference sequence). V lost 3 bases and J lost 5, with 8 bases in between. This CDR3 spans 13 amino acids. The CDR3 loop is CASSLGRNNEQFF. CDR3 in DNA: TGTGCCAGCAGCTTGGGCCGAAACAATGAGCAGTTCTTC.

A few counts support this clone. The chain has TRBV11-2 and TRBJ1-1, with a weak D call TRBD1 (6 bases). The germline CDR1 and CDR2 sequences are SGHAT and FQNNGV. This CDR3 has 12 amino acids. V lost 1 base and J 11 bases, leaving 11 bases between the germline ends. CDR3 DNA sequence: TGTGCCAGCAGCTTAGGCTACAGGGTCGCTTTCTTT. Amino acids: CASSLGYRVAFF.

The J gene is TRBJ2-7, the V gene TRBV5-4; TRBD2 aligns across 15 bases. The CDR3 spans 15 residues. V shed 5 bases, J shed 5 bases, and the junction held 5 bases outside the gene matches. Germline assignment: CDR1 SGHNT and CDR2 YYREEE (reference sequence). The CDR3 is CASSRTSGGVNEQYF. The CDR3 DNA is TGTGCCAGCAGTCGGACTAGCGGGGGGGTAAACGAGCAGTACTTC.

Only a few counts were recorded for this clone. This chain connects TRBV4-1 to TRBJ1-1, with D maybe TRBD1 (6 bases). V was pared by 2 bases and J by 7 bases, with 17 bases between. The CDR3 covers 15 residues. CDR1 is MGHRA and CDR2 is YSYEKL in the germline V gene. DNA of the CDR3: TGCGCCAGCAGCCAACCTAGGACAGTACCCAATGAAGCTTTCTTT. It yields the protein CASSQPRTVPNEAFF.

V and J are TRBV25-1 and TRBJ2-2, with D possibly being TRBD1 (5 bases). In germline, CDR1 is MGHDK, CDR2 SYGVNS. The CDR3 contains 13 residues. V was trimmed by 4 bases and J by 7 bases, leaving 10 bases between them. The CDR3 DNA follows: TGTGCCAGCAGTGCCAGGGTGATCGGGGAGCTGTTTTTT. Its protein product is CASSARVIGELFF.

The genes are TRBV2 and TRBJ2-7, with TRBD2 identical over 7 bases. Germline V gene lookup returns CDR1 SNHLY and CDR2 FYNNEI. Unmatched junction bases numbered 2, after V lost 8 bases and J lost 4 bases. CDR3 length: 11 residues. The CDR3 here is CASGRVYEQYF. As DNA, the CDR3 is TGTGCCAGCGGGAGGGTTTACGAGCAGTACTTC.

The rearrangement uses TRBV5-8 and TRBJ2-5; 7 nucleotides match TRBD2. Germline V gene lookup returns CDR1 SGHTS and CDR2 YDEGEE. This CDR3 spans 17 amino acids. The ends lost 4 bases at V and 1 base at J; junction bases unmatched: 13. The CDR3 region is CASSLPREWGVQETQYF. Here the CDR3 DNA reads TGTGCCAGCAGCCTACCGCGGGAGTGGGGAGTCCAAGAGACCCAGTACTTC.

In its sample, this clone was seen once. V usage is TRBV20-1 and J usage is TRBJ1-2, with D maybe TRBD1 (5 bases). The CDR3 is made up of 11 amino acids. Deletions cut 6 bases from V and 2 bases from J, with 7 bases between. Germline values: CDR1 DFQATT, CDR2 SNEGSKA (reference sequence). CDR3 coding DNA: TGCAGTGCCCCAGGGAACTATGGCTACACCTTC. This gives the protein CSAPGNYGYTF.

This chain joins TRBV14 and TRBJ2-7; 13 bases fit TRBD2. The CDR3 covers 18 residues. Unmatched junction bases numbered 15, after V lost 4 bases and J lost 6 bases. Germline CDR1 and CDR2: SGHDN and FVKESK. The CDR3 is CASSLRTSGSRTLGEQYF. CDR3 nucleotides: TGTGCCAGCAGCCTTCGGACTAGCGGGAGTCGCACCCTCGGCGAGCAGTACTTC.

This clone was seen only once. The gene calls are TRBV10-3 and TRBJ1-6; 7 nucleotides agree with TRBD1. With 6 bases clipped from V and 4 bases from J, the junction kept 6 bases outside the gene matches. CDR3 length: 15 amino acids. Germline values: CDR1 ENHRY, CDR2 SYGVKD. The CDR3 loop is CAISRKDRYNSPLHF. The CDR3 bases are TGTGCCATCAGCCGTAAGGACAGGTATAATTCACCCCTCCACTTT.

This chain connects TRBV5-5 to TRBJ1-1, with 7 bases lining up with TRBD1. Germline CDR1 and CDR2: SGHKS and YYEKEE (reference sequence). V trimming: 4 bases; J trimming: 4 bases; junction bases outside the gene matches: 13. CDR3 size: 16 residues. CDR3 in DNA: TGTGCCAGCAGCGCCACGCTGACAGGGATGACCACTGAAGCTTTCTTT. Translation: CASSATLTGMTTEAFF.

This chain uses TRBV5-1 with TRBJ2-1, with TRBD2 identical over 9 bases. Germline loops: CDR1 SGHRS, CDR2 YFSETQ. The CDR3 covers 16 residues. The ends lost 0 bases at V and 5 bases at J; junction bases unmatched: 6. The CDR3 region has the DNA TGCGCCAGCAGCTTGGGGCTAGCGGGGACTCACAATGAGCAGTTCTTC. Amino acids: CASSLGLAGTHNEQFF.